This T cell receptor (beta chain) appears in the sequencing data of a study of vaccination and CD4 T cells after COVID-19. Trimming stripped 6 bases from V and 0 bases from J, with 17 bases between. This CDR3 spans 16 amino acids. CDR1 is ENHRY and CDR2 is SYGVKD in the germline V gene. Sequencing of cultured CD4+ T cell DNA used the Oncomine TCR Beta short-read assay. TCRdb used MiXCR to reprocess the PCR reads, holding one entry per CDR3 protein. The data contain approximately 13,000 distinct CDR3 sequences, approximately 31% of them singletons. This clonotype has more than one count but fewer than ten. The target antigen is unknown. Treatment defined: roughly 10-day PBMC culture with coronavirus spike peptide pools or control peptides (ViraFEST assay).

The chain recombines TRBV10-3 with TRBJ1-2, with TRBD1 as a possible D gene (6 bases). The clonotype originates from a human donor who received a COVID-19 vaccine. Sample: CD4+ T cells from blood, cultured in vitro, taken before SARS-CoV-2 vaccination. The chain's CDR3 is CAIRGALLSTNYGYTF. The CDR3 DNA follows: TGTGCCATCAGGGGGGCCCTACTTTCGACTAACTATGGCTACACCTTC.